This entry describes one TCR beta chain. Its specificity is unknown. The CDR3 contains 14 residues. In germline, CDR1 is LNHNV, CDR2 YYDKDF (reference sequence). Trimming took off 2 bases at V and 0 bases at J, with 4 bases between the two ends. In making TCR cDNA, 5'RACE template switching added a universal primer site and UMIs to it. TCRdb re-derived calls from the 5' RACE reads in MiXCR, one entry per CDR3 protein. The sample records 320,000 or so distinct CDR3 sequences, 7% to 9% being singletons. This sample is part of a study of T cells after yellow fever vaccination. Findings of the study overall: The secondary response peaked faster, at day 5 versus 15, but was weaker. Overall, a small share of clonotypes was seen in both CD4 and CD8 compartments. Primary-vaccination clones mostly resurfaced post-booster (roughly 97% CD4, roughly 90% CD8).

Sequenced material: PBMCs, taken about 49 days after the first yellow fever vaccination. The chain recombines TRBV15 with TRBJ1-4; D ambiguous. This receptor was taken from a man between 18 and 29 years old who received the YFV17D yellow fever vaccine. CDR3 bases: TGTGCCACCAGCAGACAAGCAACTAATGAAAAACTGTTTTTT. Its protein is CATSRQATNEKLFF. Variable domain in full (rest from reference TRBV15 and TRBJ1-4): DAMVIQNPRYQVTQFGKPVTLSCSQTLNHNVMYWYQQKSSQAPKLLFHYYDKDFNNEADTPDNFQSRRPNTSFCFLDIRSPGLGDTAMYLCATSRQATNEKLFFGSGTQLSVL.